This T cell receptor beta chain was recovered during a study of molecular identifiers for immune sequencing clone quantification (dated by TCRdb to about 2018). With regard to the full study: For a replicate experiment, RNA from around 20,000 or 100,000 naive CD8 T cells was divided into five aliquots, of which four were sequenced. This methods study benchmarked molecular-identifier clustering-based TCR repertoire sequencing (MIDCIRS) and TCR RNA copy counting, using CD8 T cells to do so.

With respect to this clonotype: Its antigen is unknown. A junction boundary mismatches the germline segment, possibly from a read error.

The library was obtained by PCR. Data came from a NextSeq 500. Bulk TCR libraries were made following a previously described method, with the TCR primers given in Table S5. The Qiagen AllPrep DNA/RNA kit was used to purify total RNA. Before analysis, reads from multiple sequencing runs of the same library were pooled. The paper's data handling went like this. Reads were retained only if their TCR constant sequence matched exactly, and those retained reads were trimmed to 150 nt and grouped according to their 12-nt molecular barcodes. Within each barcode group, reads were sub-clustered at a 15% Levenshtein threshold, and quality-weighted consensus sequences were built per RNA molecule. Non-functional sequences were filtered out, along with any lower-count sequence sitting one edit away from another sequence. Based on a fit of two negative binomial distributions, barcode sub-clusters having less than 20% of the maximum read count were discarded. TCRdb reanalyzed the raw reads on its own, using fastp at Q25 for trimming and MiXCR for clone calling, and kept in-frame beta chains. Duplicate CDR3 protein sequences are folded into a single record with the most common DNA and genes. TCRdb's processing, not the authors', yielded these V and J calls. Counted in this sample were a few hundred thousand distinct CDR3 sequences; 24% of them appeared once. The top ten hold about 0.7% of the sample.

CDR1 and CDR2 were assigned from the germline V gene (reference sequence) as LNHDA and SQIVND. The CDR3, cysteine through phenylalanine, is 15 amino acids long. CDR3 DNA only is kept here, 45 bases in frame from base 1. What the authors observed across the whole study: Modeling estimated roughly 3 recovered TCR RNA copies per cell, compared with approximately 9.5 by digital PCR, which implies 30% to 35% capture efficiency. When barcode sub-clustering was not used, chimeric consensus sequences inflated TCR diversity, with chimeras reaching as high as 47%. Highly expanded clone sizes could be underestimated because identical TCR molecules may share a barcode. Spiked-in Jurkat TCR RNA equivalent to a single cell was reported to be detectable even among approximately 900,000 naive CD8 T cells. Naive libraries contained spiked-in Jurkat TCR RNA (approximately 10 copies' worth), which is not part of the donor repertoire. In CMV-specific effector cells, over 99% of molecules were held by clones above 20 RNA copies, whereas under 1% of molecules were held by such clones in naive cells.

Libraries of naive CD8 T cells were built from approximately 20,000 to 980,000 sorted cells, with 10%, 30% or 50% of the purified RNA used. Naive CD8 T cells, defined as CD8+CD4-CCR7+CD45RA+, were FACS-sorted into RLT Plus buffer on a BD FACSAria II. To test detection sensitivity, Jurkat RNA equal to under 13 TCR copies was added to samples of about 20,000-1,000,000 naive CD8 T cells. CD8 T cells were enriched with RosetteSep CD8+ T Cell Enrichment Cocktail and Ficoll-Paque, followed by ACK red cell lysis. Sequenced input: naive CD8+ T cells from blood, with Jurkat cell RNA spiked in. Per the publication, the cell subset or site label means: FACS-sorted CD8+CD4-CCR7+CD45RA+ naive T cells. The receptor comes from a human donor in good health. Some libraries in this study had Jurkat cell RNA spiked in. The V and J genes are TRBV19 and TRBJ1-1; the D gene is unclear. The DNA sequence is TGTGCCGGTAGTGCTGCGACAAGAGGGTTAACTGAAGCTTTCTTT. Protein translation: CAGSAATRGLTEAFF.